This TCR beta chain was sequenced in a study of blood T cell repertoires in COVID-19. TCRdb's table, derived via immunoSEQ multiplex PCR, lists solely in-frame clones and lacks some. The table lists approximately 190,000 clones, about 83% of them singletons. Germline values: CDR1 LGHDT, CDR2 YNNKEL (reference sequence). This CDR3 is 15 amino acids long. The V gene lost 1 base and the J gene lost 14 bases, with 18 bases spanning the gap. This TCR was recovered from a woman in her 30s who had been exposed to COVID-19. The V and J genes are TRBV3-1 (or the pseudogene TRBV3-2) and TRBJ1-6; unclear D gene. The specimen sequenced was PBMCs or T cells enriched from blood (not recorded which). CDR3 in amino acids: CASSQVRLSPSALHF. The CDR3 bases are TGTGCCAGCAGCCAAGTGAGACTGTCACCATCAGCCCTCCACTTT.